This T cell receptor beta chain was obtained from a study of PD-1 blockade in classical Hodgkin lymphoma. The ends lost 2 bases at V and 6 bases at J; junction bases unmatched: 7. The V gene's germline CDR1 is MNHEY and CDR2 SMNVEV (reference sequence). The CDR3 has 16 amino acids. TCRdb's table, derived via immunoSEQ multiplex PCR, lists solely in-frame clones and lacks some. The sample includes 15,000 to 25,000 clones, 83% seen only once; the top ten take just over 2.5%. Notes on this clone: Its antigen is currently unknown.

Noted time point: cycle 4 day 1 (C4D1), after 6 weeks of nivolumab. All trial patients relapsed after autologous stem cell transplantation. Starting with thawed PBMCs, CD4+ T cells were purified by magnetic negative selection. Notes on the study in general: Newly diagnosed patients were reported to exhibit reduced baseline TCR diversity relative to healthy donors. Patients excluded were those beginning nivolumab under 1 year after ASCT.

The rearrangement joins TRBV27 to TRBJ2-5; 12 nucleotides align to TRBD2. The clonotype originates from a human donor with classical Hodgkin lymphoma. The sample in question was CD4+ T cells from blood, obtained before the fourth cycle of nivolumab. In DNA, the CDR3 is TGTGCCAGCAGTTTAATACTAGCGGGAGGTCTGAAGACCCAGTACTTC. Encoded protein: CASSLILAGGLKTQYF.